This TCR beta chain appears in the sequencing data of a study of blood T cell repertoires in COVID-19. Study-wide context: The United States, Italy and Spain supplied acute and convalescent COVID-19 samples. In each case, the material was cDNA or gDNA derived from T cells, B-cell-depleted T cells, or PBMCs.

V lost 0 bases, J lost 5 bases, and 6 bases stayed unmatched. In germline, CDR1 is LGHDT, CDR2 YNNKEL (reference sequence). The length of the CDR3 is 15 residues. There are many counts of this clone. Original processing methods: Quantification of nucleated cells was approximated via reference gene primer amplification. The assay was immunoSEQ multiplex PCR, and TCRdb's table has in-frame clones only and misses some. V, J and clone size derive from that table, while D and trimming were established from the DNA sequence. The sample lists about 100,000 clones, more than 85% occurring once. The sequence was collected from a man aged 25 to 40 in a cohort sampled during active COVID-19. Sequenced material: peripheral blood. The J gene is TRBJ2-5, the V gene TRBV3-1 (or the pseudogene TRBV3-2); 7 bases are a match to TRBD1. The CDR3 DNA reads as TGTGCCAGCAGCCAAGATACAGGGGAAGTGGAGACCCAGTACTTC. It codes for CASSQDTGEVETQYF.